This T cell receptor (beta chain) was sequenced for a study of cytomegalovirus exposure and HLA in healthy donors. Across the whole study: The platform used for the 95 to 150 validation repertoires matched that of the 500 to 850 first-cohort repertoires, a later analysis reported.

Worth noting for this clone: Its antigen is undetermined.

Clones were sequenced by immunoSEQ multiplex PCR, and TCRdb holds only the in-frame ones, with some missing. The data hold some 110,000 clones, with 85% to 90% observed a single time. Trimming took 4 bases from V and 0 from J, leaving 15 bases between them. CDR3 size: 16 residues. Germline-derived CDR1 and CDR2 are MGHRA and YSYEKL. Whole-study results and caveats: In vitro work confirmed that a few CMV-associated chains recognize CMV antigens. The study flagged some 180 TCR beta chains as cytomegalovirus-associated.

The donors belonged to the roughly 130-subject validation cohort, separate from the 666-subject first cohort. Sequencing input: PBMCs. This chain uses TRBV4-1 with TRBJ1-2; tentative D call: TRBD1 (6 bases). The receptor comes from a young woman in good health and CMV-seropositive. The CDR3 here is CASSRTLQGTNYGYTF. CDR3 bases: TGCGCCAGCAGCCGAACATTACAGGGCACTAACTATGGCTACACCTTC.